Below are 26 T cell receptor beta chains sequenced from a single sample in a study of T cells in Graves' hyperthyroidism and ophthalmopathy. There were TCR beta CDR3 regions amplified from RNA transcripts. Carried out on the TCR CDR3, a first-round RT-PCR used the HTBI primer set. TCRdb analysed the multiplex PCR reads with MiXCR anew, one entry per CDR3 protein. This repertoire shows roughly 740,000 distinct CDR3 sequences, about a sixth found once; its top ten account for around 7.7%. Material for sequencing was blood. All receptors come from a young man with Graves' hyperthyroidism.

This clonotype showed up many times. CDR3 sequence (DNA): TGTGCCACTTCGGGACGGATACAAGAGACCCAGTACTTC. Protein: CATSGRIQETQYF. The chain couples TRBV12-3 or TRBV12-4 to TRBJ2-5; D possibly uses TRBD1 or TRBD2 (5 bases each). V dropped 10 bases and J dropped 2 bases, with 14 bases sitting between them. The CDR3 extends over 13 amino acids.

The chain joins TRBV7-9 to TRBJ2-7, with D possibly matching TRBD1 (5 bases). The ends were cut back, 0 bases at V and 6 bases at J, with 9 bases in the middle. Germline V lookup: CDR1 SEHNR, CDR2 FQNEAQ (reference sequence). CDR3 size: 13 residues. As DNA, the CDR3 is TGTGCCAGCAGCTTAGCGGCAGGGCCCGAGCAGTACTTC. Translation: CASSLAAGPEQYF.

The chain links TRBV5-8 to TRBJ1-5; weak D call: TRBD1 (6 bases). V was shortened by 1 base and J by 3 bases, with 11 bases between the two germline ends. Germline CDR1 and CDR2: SGHTS and YDEGEE. The CDR3 totals 15 residues. CDR3 DNA sequence: TGTGCCAGCAGCTTGCGGACAGTCCCCAATCAGCCCCAGCATTTT. Its protein product is CASSLRTVPNQPQHF.

This rearrangement joins TRBV7-3 to TRBJ2-1; tentatively, D is TRBD2 (6 bases). The germline V and J ends were trimmed by 2 bases and 12 bases, with 17 bases remaining between them. Germline CDR1 and CDR2: SGHTA and FQGTGA. The CDR3 is 14 amino acids. The CDR3 loop reads CASSLGGTFNVQFF. For the CDR3, the DNA is TGTGCCAGCAGCTTAGGCGGGACCTTTAACGTGCAGTTCTTC.

This clonotype was observed a few times. The chain combines TRBV20-1 with TRBJ1-2; D may be TRBD1 (6 bases). Trimming pared 0 bases from V and 7 bases from J, leaving 15 bases between. This CDR3 is built from 14 residues. The V gene's germline CDR1 is DFQATT and CDR2 SNEGSKA (reference sequence). The CDR3 spells CSARDPGGWSGYTF. The CDR3 DNA reads as TGCAGTGCTAGAGATCCTGGGGGCTGGAGTGGCTACACCTTC.

This clonotype came up a few times. This chain connects TRBV20-1 to TRBJ1-5; a weak D match, TRBD1 (6 bases). The CDR3 consists of 15 residues. The germline V gene has CDR1 DFQATT and CDR2 SNEGSKA (reference sequence). The ends were cut back, 6 bases at V and 2 bases at J, with 17 bases in the middle. The CDR3 region is CSAPKRGVGNQPQHF. The CDR3 nucleotides read TGCAGTGCCCCAAAAAGGGGGGTGGGCAATCAGCCCCAGCATTTT.

This clonotype has ten or more counts. The V gene is TRBV12-3 or TRBV12-4, the J gene TRBJ2-3; 7 bases are shared with TRBD2. Trimming cost V 4 bases and J 0 bases; bases outside gene matches: 10. This CDR3 comprises 17 residues. The CDR3 reads CASSSPLAGYSTDTQYF. In DNA form, the CDR3 reads TGTGCCAGCAGTTCACCCTTAGCGGGCTATAGCACAGATACGCAGTATTTT.

In this sample, this clonotype turned up many times. The V gene is TRBV7-6, the J gene TRBJ2-1, with D perhaps TRBD2 (5 bases). The germline CDR1 and CDR2 sequences are SGHVS and FNYEAQ. The ends were cut back, 1 base at V and 3 bases at J, with 13 bases in the middle. The CDR3 has 16 amino acids. CDR3 loop: CASSLETAGRYNEQFF. In DNA form, the CDR3 reads TGTGCCAGCAGCTTAGAAACGGCGGGCCGCTACAATGAGCAGTTCTTC.

This clonotype was seen at least ten times. The J gene is TRBJ1-1, the V gene TRBV12-3 or TRBV12-4; 10 bases agree with TRBD1. The V gene end was trimmed by 5 bases and the J gene end by 5 bases; junction bases not matched to a gene: 8. The CDR3 length is 15 residues. CDR3 sequence: CASSPRQGAETEAFF. CDR3 coding DNA: TGTGCCAGCAGTCCCCGACAGGGGGCGGAGACTGAAGCTTTCTTT.

The J gene is TRBJ2-4, the V gene TRBV4-3; D gene unclear. The CDR3 has 14 amino acids. The V end was cut by 1 base, the J end by 5 bases, with 9 bases between. Germline V lookup: CDR1 LGHNA, CDR2 YSLEER. In DNA form, the CDR3 reads TGCGCCAGCAGCCAAGGGATTCGGGAAAACATTCAGTACTTC. This translates into CASSQGIRENIQYF.

This clonotype was recorded at least ten times. The chain carries TRBV30 and TRBJ1-1; TRBD1 might be the D (5 bases). V dropped 2 bases and J dropped 5 bases, with 9 bases sitting between them. The CDR3 has 12 amino acids. CDR1 is GTSNPN and CDR2 is SVGIG in the germline V gene (reference sequence). The CDR3 spells CAWSIWGTEAFF. Written as DNA, the CDR3 is TGTGCCTGGAGTATTTGGGGGACTGAAGCTTTCTTT.

J is TRBJ2-2 and V is TRBV7-9; TRBD2 agrees at 9 bases. The CDR3 sequence is 15 residues long. The junction had 8 bases not matched to a gene; V was cut back by 7 bases and J by 5 bases. Germline values: CDR1 SEHNR, CDR2 FQNEAQ (reference sequence). Here the CDR3 reads CASTPLAGRTGELFF. The CDR3 DNA follows: TGTGCCAGCACCCCCCTAGCGGGAAGGACCGGGGAGCTGTTTTTT. The full variable domain, rest sourced from reference TRBV7-9 and TRBJ2-2, is DTGVSQNPRHKITKRGQNVTFRCDPISEHNRLYWYRQTLGQGPEFLTYFQNEAQLEKSRLLSDRFSAERPKGSFSTLEIQRTEQGDSAMYLCASTPLAGRTGELFFGEGSRLTVL.

V usage is TRBV5-1 and J usage is TRBJ2-5; tentatively, D is TRBD2 (6 bases). Trimming cost V 1 base and J 4 bases, with 26 bases left between them. The germline V gene has CDR1 SGHRS and CDR2 YFSETQ. This CDR3 contains 19 residues. The CDR3: CASSLWPRDGAEGGETQYF. CDR3 bases: TGCGCCAGCAGCTTGTGGCCTAGAGACGGAGCGGAGGGCGGAGAGACCCAGTACTTC. Variable domain in full (rest from reference TRBV5-1 and TRBJ2-5): KAGVTQTPRYLIKTRGQQVTLSCSPISGHRSVSWYQQTPGQGLQFLFEYFSETQRNKGNFPGRFSGRQFSNSRSEMNVSTLELGDSALYLCASSLWPRDGAEGGETQYFGPGTRLLVL.

The CDR3 DNA follows: TGTGCCAGCACCATTGGACAGGGGCACGCGCAGTACTTC. This sequence encodes CASTIGQGHAQYF. The V call is TRBV5-6, the J call TRBJ2-7; 9 bases line up with TRBD1. Germline trimming cut 6 bases from V and 9 bases from J; bases unmatched to any gene: 10. CDR1 is SGHDT and CDR2 is YYEEEE in the germline V gene. CDR3 size: 13 residues.

This CDR3 reads CSVVASGKYEQYF. The CDR3 coding sequence is TGCAGCGTTGTTGCTAGCGGGAAATACGAGCAGTACTTC. This rearrangement joins TRBV29-1 to TRBJ2-7; 9 bases line up with TRBD2. With 4 bases clipped from V and 4 bases from J, the junction kept 5 bases outside the gene matches. CDR1 is SQVTM and CDR2 is ANQGSEA in the germline V gene. This CDR3 is built from 13 residues.

The CDR3 is CSARDARVANTGELFF. The CDR3 nucleotides are TGCAGTGCTAGAGATGCCAGGGTCGCGAACACCGGGGAGCTGTTTTTT. The genes are TRBV20-1 and TRBJ2-2, with D maybe TRBD1 (5 bases). This CDR3 is built from 16 residues. Germline loops: CDR1 DFQATT, CDR2 SNEGSKA (reference sequence). V lost 0 bases to trimming and J lost 0 bases, with 11 bases between them.

This clonotype was picked up a small number of times. V and J are TRBV20-1 and TRBJ2-1; 8 nucleotides align to TRBD1. The CDR3 sequence is 13 residues long. V shed 3 bases, J shed 4 bases, and the junction held 2 bases outside the gene matches. CDR1 is DFQATT and CDR2 is SNEGSKA in the germline V gene (reference sequence). As DNA, the CDR3 is TGCAGTGCTAGTCGGGACAGGTACAATGAGCAGTTCTTC. Amino acid sequence: CSASRDRYNEQFF.

This clonotype was observed a few times. The rearrangement joins TRBV28 to TRBJ2-2; 7 bases fit TRBD2. CDR3 size: 17 residues. Germline values: CDR1 MDHEN, CDR2 SYDVKM. J was trimmed by 4 bases and V by 7 bases; bases with no gene match: 15. The CDR3 DNA reads as TGTGCCAGCACGGAAATAGCGGGTGTTAAGATCACCGGGGAGCTGTTTTTT. Residues: CASTEIAGVKITGELFF.

The table lists this clonotype with many counts. This chain links TRBV18 with TRBJ1-1; D call uncertain. From germline, CDR1 is KGHSH and CDR2 LQKENI. Trimming stripped 4 bases from V and 3 bases from J, with 6 bases between. CDR3 length equals 12 residues. CDR3 protein: CASSRMDTEAFF. CDR3 bases: TGTGCCAGCTCACGGATGGACACTGAAGCTTTCTTT.

This clonotype was observed many times. This rearrangement joins TRBV2 to TRBJ2-1, with 7 bases that match TRBD2. This CDR3 comprises 13 residues. Losses at the gene ends were 3 bases for V and 7 bases for J; bases not matched to a gene: 3. The germline V gene has CDR1 SNHLY and CDR2 FYNNEI. CDR3 in DNA: TGTGCCAGCAGTGATCGGCGGGAGAATGAGCAGTTCTTC. It yields the protein CASSDRRENEQFF.

This clonotype occurred many times. The chain couples TRBV12-3 or TRBV12-4 to TRBJ1-2; D unresolved. Trimming took off 5 bases at V and 4 bases at J, with 14 bases between the two ends. The CDR3 is 14 residues long. CDR3 bases: TGTGCCAGCAGTCCGGGGAGGAGATCCTATGGCTACACCTTC. Translation: CASSPGRRSYGYTF.

The chain recombines TRBV19 with TRBJ2-3, with 11 bases lining up with TRBD1. The V and J ends lost 5 bases and 3 bases, in that order; junction bases with no gene match: 7. CDR1 LNHDA and CDR2 SQIVND come from the germline V gene (reference sequence). The CDR3 loop spans 16 amino acids. For the CDR3, the DNA is TGTGCCAGTAGTGTTACCGGGACAGGGGGAACAGATACGCAGTATTTT. Translation: CASSVTGTGGTDTQYF.

The genes are TRBV6-7 and TRBJ2-2, with 9 bases identical to TRBD1. TRBV6-7 is an ORF for which the function is uncertain. The CDR3 is 17 residues long. V was pared by 0 bases and J by 6 bases, with 8 bases of the junction left unmatched. The CDR3, as DNA: TGTGCCAGCAGTTACTCGACCGGGACAGGGATCGCCGGGGAGCTGTTTTTT. Encoded protein: CASSYSTGTGIAGELFF.

This clonotype was counted many times. The genes are TRBV28 and TRBJ1-5; D is uncertain. The V gene lost 8 bases and the J gene lost 9 bases, with 14 bases spanning the gap. CDR1 is MDHEN and CDR2 is SYDVKM in the germline V gene. The CDR3 totals 12 residues. CDR3: CASEERGRPQHF. The CDR3 DNA follows: TGTGCCAGCGAAGAACGCGGGAGGCCCCAGCATTTT.

This clonotype was seen ten or more times. This chain uses TRBV20-1 with TRBJ2-3; no clear D. V was shortened by 6 bases and J by 3 bases, with 16 bases between the two germline ends. This CDR3 contains 14 residues. Germline-derived CDR1 and CDR2 are DFQATT and SNEGSKA (reference sequence). The CDR3 sequence: CSAPWAEDTDTQYF. CDR3 coding DNA: TGCAGTGCCCCCTGGGCAGAGGATACAGATACGCAGTATTTT.

This clonotype was observed at least ten times. In DNA form, the CDR3 reads TGTGCCAGCAACGCCCCGAGCCTCTCCCAATATGGCTACACCTTC. Protein sequence: CASNAPSLSQYGYTF. The chain joins TRBV28 to TRBJ1-2; unclear D gene. CDR1 is MDHEN and CDR2 is SYDVKM in the germline V gene. The CDR3 consists of 15 residues. Trimming took 7 bases from V and 5 from J, leaving 20 bases between them.